The entry that follows covers one TCR beta chain sequence. The antigen is unknown. The data stem from a study of blood T cells in healthy people across ages. Study-wide findings and caveats: Comparison with aged donors showed that long-lived donors had more naive CD4+ cells and higher diversity. Older age coincided with a roughly linear decline in TCR beta diversity per million T cells.

The second PCR ran roughly 7 to 12 cycles with a sample-barcoded 5' primer and J-beta primers. MiXCR, run by TCRdb on the 5' RACE reads, gives a single entry per CDR3 protein. The sample contains approximately 1,000,000 distinct CDR3 sequences, around 43% of which appear only once. V shed 7 bases and J 7 bases; nucleotides not matched to a gene: 12. Germline V gene lookup returns CDR1 MNHEY and CDR2 SMNVEV (reference sequence). The CDR3 extends over 15 amino acids. Donors ranged from 6 to 90 years old and were healthy Caucasians in Russia. The authors drew around 9.3 milliliters of peripheral blood from each donor.

The sequence came from a woman aged 55-69 years in good health. Sequencing input: blood. This chain joins TRBV27 and TRBJ2-7; TRBD2 matches 11 bases. CDR3 residues: CASTFRLAGRYEQYF. In DNA, the CDR3 is TGTGCCAGCACCTTTAGACTAGCGGGAAGATATGAGCAGTACTTC.